Following are 7 T cell receptor beta chains from one sample sequenced in a study of CD8 T cells in ankylosing spondylitis. A single record per CDR3 protein comes from TCRdb applying MiXCR to the 5' RACE reads. The sample lists 250,000 to 300,000 distinct CDR3 sequences; around 18% were seen once. The sequencing sample was made of blood, either unsorted or a sorted T cell fraction (not recorded which). The source is a male donor with ankylosing spondylitis or in good health (not recorded which).

This clonotype appeared a few times. This chain uses TRBV24-1 with TRBJ2-1; TRBD2 aligns across 7 bases. Per germline, CDR1 KGHDR and CDR2 SFDVKD. The CDR3 covers 16 residues. Trimming removed 4 bases from V and 2 bases from J; junction bases left unmatched: 7. Here the CDR3 reads CATSDVTSRAYNEQFF. DNA for the CDR3: TGTGCCACCAGTGACGTGACTAGCCGAGCCTACAATGAGCAGTTCTTC.

This clonotype was counted between two and nine times. The chain has TRBV20-1 and TRBJ1-5; tentative D call: TRBD1 (5 bases). The CDR3 runs 14 residues. Germline lookup yields CDR1 DFQATT and CDR2 SNEGSKA (reference sequence). V dropped 7 bases and J dropped 9 bases, with 22 bases sitting between them. This chain's CDR3 is CSVKYTGELMPQHF. For the CDR3, the DNA is TGCAGTGTCAAATATACAGGAGAGTTGATGCCCCAGCATTTT.

Many counts were recorded for this clonotype. The V gene is TRBV7-2, the J gene TRBJ1-1, with a weak D call TRBD1 (6 bases). CDR3 length: 17 amino acids. Germline V gene data show CDR1 as SGHTA and CDR2 as FQGNSA. The V end lost 0 bases, the J end lost 5 bases, and 19 bases lay between the germline ends. The CDR3 DNA follows: TGTGCCAGCAGCTTAGCGCTGGACAGAGGTTTCGCTACTGAAGCTTTCTTT. Translation gives CASSLALDRGFATEAFF.

V usage is TRBV6-5 and J usage is TRBJ2-7; perhaps TRBD1 as D (6 bases). Trimming pared 0 bases from V and 3 bases from J, leaving 15 bases between. Germline V gene sequence: CDR1 MNHEY, CDR2 SVGAGI. The CDR3 is 16 residues long. CDR3 nucleotides: TGTGCCAGCAGTTACTCTTATAGGACAGCTAACTACGAGCAGTACGTC. Its translation: CASSYSYRTANYEQYV.

The chain couples TRBV7-3 to TRBJ2-2; no firm D call. Looked up from germline, CDR1 is SGHTA and CDR2 is FQGTGA. This CDR3 contains 14 residues. Trimming left V 6 bases short and J 1 base short, with 9 bases between. The CDR3 DNA is TGTGCCAGCAGGATGGATAGGAACACCGGGGAGCTGTTTTTT. This translates into CASRMDRNTGELFF. The complete variable domain, with remaining parts taken from reference TRBV7-3 and TRBJ2-2, reads GAGVSQTPSNKVTEKGKYVELRCDPISGHTALYWYRQSLGQGPEFLIYFQGTGAADDSGLPNDRFFAVRPEGSVSTLKIQRTERGDSAVYLCASRMDRNTGELFFGEGSRLTVL.

A few counts support this clonotype. The chain has TRBV5-1 and TRBJ1-1; a possible D gene is TRBD1 (5 bases). CDR1 and CDR2 (germline): SGHRS, YFSETQ. V dropped 0 bases and J dropped 5 bases, with 14 bases sitting between them. CDR3 size: 15 residues. CDR3 in DNA: TGCGCCAGCAGCTTGGCTGGTCTGGGGGATACTGAAGCTTTCTTT. Translated, it gives CASSLAGLGDTEAFF.

This chain uses TRBV5-1 with TRBJ2-6, with 7 bases aligning to TRBD2. Trimming removed 2 bases from V and 0 bases from J; junction bases left unmatched: 5. CDR3 length: 17 amino acids. Germline V gives CDR1 SGHRS, CDR2 YFSETQ. CDR3 in amino acids: CASSFSGGNSGANVLTF. CDR3 DNA: TGCGCCAGCAGCTTTTCGGGGGGAAACTCTGGGGCCAACGTCCTGACTTTC.